This T cell receptor beta chain was identified in a study of blood T cell repertoires in COVID-19. On the study more broadly: The United States, Italy and Spain provided the acute and convalescent COVID-19 samples.

TCRdb keeps only in-frame clones here, not all; method: immunoSEQ multiplex PCR. The table has 150,000 to 200,000 clones, around 81% seen once. The CDR3 runs 15 residues. V shed 4 bases and J 4 bases; nucleotides not matched to a gene: 6. CDR1 and CDR2 (germline): LNHNV, YYDKDF (reference sequence). The chain has TRBV15 and TRBJ2-5; 10 bases align to TRBD2. Sequencing was carried out using peripheral blood. This clonotype was sampled from a man between 60 and 75 years old with active or convalescent COVID-19. This CDR3 is CATSTPLAGVETQYF. CDR3 sequence (DNA): TGTGCCACCAGCACCCCCCTAGCGGGAGTAGAGACCCAGTACTTC.